A selection of T cell receptor beta chains follows, all from one sample in a study of blood T cells in healthy people across ages. TCRdb analysed the 5' RACE reads with MiXCR anew, one entry per CDR3 protein. The sample lists 650,000 to 700,000 distinct CDR3 sequences, roughly half occurring once. What was sequenced was blood. Receptors were obtained from a woman of 80 years or more in good health. CDR3s include the opening cysteine and the closing phenylalanine or tryptophan. A D gene is named only where the DNA matches it firmly. Only some rows state a clone size, as once, few, many or a class for expanded clones.

J gene	D gene	clone size	V gene	CDR3 DNA	CDR3 protein
TRBJ2-7	-	-	TRBV3-1	TGTGCCAGCAGCGTACAGGTTCCCCCCTACGAGCAGTACTTC	CASSVQVPPYEQYF
TRBJ2-3	-	many	TRBV11-1	TGTGCCAGCAGCTCACGGGACTTTGGCACAGATACGCAGTATTTT	CASSSRDFGTDTQYF
TRBJ2-3	-	many	TRBV12-3/TRBV12-4	TGTGCCAGCAGTTTTAGGGGGGCAGATACGCAGTATTTT	CASSFRGADTQYF
TRBJ2-2	-	-	TRBV7-2	TGTGCCAGCAGCTTAGTTGGGAGACCAGCCCCCTCCCGAATGGCCGGGGAGCTGTTTTTT	CASSLVGRPAPSRMAGELFF
TRBJ1-2	TRBD1	-	TRBV4-3	TGCGCCAGCAGCCAAGATCTCGGTTCAGGGACAGGGCCTTATGGCTACACCTTC	CASSQDLGSGTGPYGYTF
TRBJ1-1	-	few	TRBV27	TGTGCCAGCAGCTACCGACAGTCGTTAGGCACTGAAGCTTTCTTT	CASSYRQSLGTEAFF
TRBJ2-3	TRBD2	-	TRBV6-6	TGTGCCAGCAGTTATGGTTGGAGCGGGAAGATCACAGATACGCAGTATTTT	CASSYGWSGKITDTQYF
TRBJ2-7	TRBD2	-	TRBV15	TGTGCCACCAGCACCTCGAGTGGACTAGCCGACGAGCAGTACTTC	CATSTSSGLADEQYF
TRBJ1-1	-	-	TRBV7-3	TGTGCCAGCAGCGCAAGGGGGAGGGGCAGGGAAGCTTTCTTT	CASSARGRGREAFF
TRBJ2-2	-	-	TRBV20-1	TGCAGTGCTCCTTCCACCGGGGTCACCGGGGAGCTGTTTTTT	CSAPSTGVTGELFF
TRBJ2-1	-	-	TRBV20-1	TGCAGTGCTAGAGATGGCTCCGGGAGCACCTACAATGAGCAGTTCTTC	CSARDGSGSTYNEQFF
TRBJ1-2	-	-	TRBV30	TGTGCCTGGAGTGTACCCCCAGGCGGGATTTCCTATGGCTACACCTTC	CAWSVPPGGISYGYTF
TRBJ1-4	-	-	TRBV21-1	TGTGCCAGCAGACCCGAAGGTTCAACTAATGAAAAACTGTTTTTT	CASRPEGSTNEKLFF
TRBJ1-2	-	-	TRBV4-3	TGCGCCAGCAGCCAAGATGCCGGGACCTCGGCGGGCTATGGCTACACCTTC	CASSQDAGTSAGYGYTF
TRBJ2-3	-	-	TRBV20-1	TGCAGTGCTAGGGACGCACGATCAGATACGCAGTATTTT	CSARDARSDTQYF
TRBJ2-1	-	-	TRBV29-1	TGCAGCGCCGGGGGCAGAGACAGGGAGCAGTTCTTC	CSAGGRDREQFF
TRBJ1-5	-	-	TRBV18	TGTGCCAGCTCACCCACGAGCTTAGTGGCAGGTAATCAGCCCCAGCATTTT	CASSPTSLVAGNQPQHF
TRBJ1-2	-	-	TRBV7-3	TGTGCCAGCAGCTTAGGGATCACTCAGACTGGCGACTATGGCTACACCTTC	CASSLGITQTGDYGYTF
TRBJ1-1	-	many	TRBV29-1	TGCAGCGTTGAACGGAGGCCTGAAGCTTTCTTT	CSVERRPEAFF
TRBJ1-2	-	-	TRBV20-1	TGCAGTGCTAGAGGCGCTAATAACTATGGCTACACCTTC	CSARGANNYGYTF
TRBJ2-1	TRBD2	-	TRBV12-3/TRBV12-4	TGTGCCATCCAACTAGCGTTATACAATGAGCAGTTCTTC	CAIQLALYNEQFF
TRBJ2-1	-	-	TRBV7-9	TGTGCCAGCAGCCATAGTGATGAGCAGTTCTTC	CASSHSDEQFF
TRBJ2-7	TRBD2	-	TRBV30	TGTGCCTGGGGGACTACCTACGAGCAGTACTTC	CAWGTTYEQYF
TRBJ1-2	-	many	TRBV25-1	TGTGCCAGCAGTGAATTTCTGAATAACTATGGCTACACCTTC	CASSEFLNNYGYTF
TRBJ1-1	-	-	TRBV20-1	TGCAGTGCTGCCGCCGCTGGGACTGAAGCTTTCTTT	CSAAAAGTEAFF
TRBJ1-4	-	-	TRBV5-4	TGTGCCAGCAGCCGAGGGGGGCGAAGGGAAAAACTGTTTTTT	CASSRGGRREKLFF
TRBJ2-7	-	-	TRBV4-2	TGTGCCAGCAGCCTTCCTTTAAACGAGGGGGTCAATATGATGCAGTACTTC	CASSLPLNEGVNMMQYF
TRBJ2-3	TRBD2	many	TRBV7-3	TGTGCCAGCAGCGTTAGCGGGGGGGCTCAAAATACGCAGTATTTT	CASSVSGGAQNTQYF
TRBJ2-1	TRBD1	many	TRBV12-3/TRBV12-4	TGTGCCAGCAGTTTAGGCGGGACAGGACGGTTCGATGAGCAGTTCTTC	CASSLGGTGRFDEQFF
TRBJ1-6	TRBD1	few	TRBV10-3	TGTGCCATCAGTGAGACACCGGGACAGGATAATTCACCCCTCCACTTT	CAISETPGQDNSPLHF
TRBJ2-4	-	few	TRBV7-8	TGTGCCAGCAGCCTGACAGTAGGATTTGCCAAAAACATTCAGTACTTC	CASSLTVGFAKNIQYF
TRBJ2-4	-	few	TRBV27	TGTGCCAGCGGACCCCTCATAGCCAAAAACATTCAGTACTTC	CASGPLIAKNIQYF
TRBJ2-7	TRBD2	once	TRBV7-2	TGTGCCAGCAGCTTAGCGGGAGGGCCGGATGAGCAGTACTTC	CASSLAGGPDEQYF
TRBJ2-2	TRBD2	-	TRBV3-1	TGTGCCAGCACTTTGACTAGCGGGAGGAGGACCGGGGAGCTGTTTTTT	CASTLTSGRRTGELFF
TRBJ2-1	-	-	TRBV25-1	TGTGCCACCGGGAAGGCGCGGGGGCCCGTATATGAGCAGTTCTTC	CATGKARGPVYEQFF
TRBJ2-7	-	many	TRBV6-6	TGTGCCAGCAGTCGGACTGGGCAAACGACGAAGCAGTACTTC	CASSRTGQTTKQYF
TRBJ2-6	-	-	TRBV14	TGTGCCAGCAGCCAAGATCTAATAGGGTTTGGGGCCAACGTCCTGACTTTC	CASSQDLIGFGANVLTF
TRBJ2-1	TRBD2	-	TRBV16	TGTGCCTGCAGCCAGGGCGGGGGACCCTACAATGAGCAGTTCTTC	CACSQGGGPYNEQFF
TRBJ2-7	-	-	TRBV5-1	TGCGCCAGCAGCTTTGGGGTAATCTCCTACGAGCAGTACTTC	CASSFGVISYEQYF
TRBJ2-5	-	many	TRBV5-1	TGCGCCAGCAGCTTGGTAACTAGCCAAGAGACCCAGTACTTC	CASSLVTSQETQYF